Listed here is a single T cell receptor (beta chain). This entry belongs to a study of blood T cell repertoires in COVID-19. In the study overall: Samples representing acute and convalescent COVID-19 were sourced from the United States, Italy and Spain.

In the study's own analysis: Reference gene primer amplification yielded estimated nucleated cell counts. The table came from immunoSEQ multiplex PCR; TCRdb's copy has only in-frame clones and leaves some out. The V and J calls and clone size come from that table; D and trimming were worked out from the DNA. Of some 48,000 clones in the sample, approximately 84% were seen once. This CDR3 comprises 14 residues. Per the germline V gene, CDR1 is SNHLY and CDR2 is FYNNEI. The ends lost 2 bases at V and 8 bases at J; junction bases unmatched: 4. The receptor was isolated from a man aged 50-60 years with acute or convalescent COVID-19. Sequenced sample: peripheral blood. The V gene is TRBV2, the J gene TRBJ1-2, with 11 nucleotides matching TRBD1. CDR3 amino acids: CASSERGQGGGYTF. The DNA for the CDR3 is TGTGCCAGCAGTGAAAGGGGACAGGGGGGCGGCTACACCTTC.